This TCR beta chain derives from a study of blood T cell repertoires in COVID-19. Study as a whole: Italy, Spain and the United States were the sources of the convalescent and acute COVID-19 samples. T cells, B-cell-depleted T cells, or PBMCs provided the cDNA or gDNA that served as material.

Under the authors' procedure: Counts of nucleated cells, estimated from reference gene primer amplification, were obtained. Method: immunoSEQ multiplex PCR; TCRdb's copy keeps in-frame clones and lacks some. V and J calls plus clone size are reproduced from that table; the DNA served to infer D and trimming. The table records about 14,000 clones, about 85% of them present only once. V shed 3 bases, J shed 4 bases, and the junction held 8 bases outside the gene matches. The CDR3 is 17 amino acids. Germline-derived CDR1 and CDR2 are MNHNS and SASEGT. The sample consisted of peripheral blood. The chain uses TRBV6-1 and TRBJ2-2, with 10 bases identical to TRBD2. This sequence was found in a human donor in a cohort sampled during active COVID-19. CDR3 sequence (DNA): TGTGCCAGCAGTGATAAACTAGCGGGAACTTTCACCGGGGAGCTGTTTTTT. This encodes CASSDKLAGTFTGELFF.